The 12 T cell receptor beta chains presented below share a single source sample, sequenced in a study of response to subunit inactivated influenza vaccine. MiXCR, applied by TCRdb to the RT-PCR reads, yields one record per CDR3 protein. The table shows about 650,000 distinct CDR3 sequences, with 14% occurring only once. Sequenced here: PBMCs from blood, sampled roughly 2 weeks before vaccination. The receptors were gathered from a man aged 45-60 years who received an inactivated influenza vaccine.

This clonotype appeared a few times. The chain is built from TRBV27 and TRBJ1-6, with D possibly matching TRBD1 (5 bases). From germline, CDR1 is MNHEY and CDR2 SMNVEV (reference sequence). This CDR3 is 14 amino acids long. The V end was cut by 6 bases, the J end by 10 bases, with 16 bases between. This CDR3 is CASSISGLRSPLHF. Here the CDR3 DNA reads TGTGCCAGCAGCATATCGGGGCTAAGGTCACCCCTCCACTTT.

There are a few counts of this clonotype. CDR3 sequence: CSARDGAGSGEQYF. The DNA of the CDR3 is TGCAGTGCTAGAGATGGGGCGGGGTCGGGGGAGCAGTACTTC. The V gene is TRBV20-1, the J gene TRBJ2-7; possibly TRBD2 for D (6 bases). Germline CDR1 DFQATT, CDR2 SNEGSKA (reference sequence). The CDR3 has 14 residues. The V gene lost 0 bases and the J gene lost 7 bases, with 16 bases spanning the gap.

The rearrangement uses TRBV12-3 or TRBV12-4 and TRBJ1-3; D unresolved. V lost 2 bases, J lost 0 bases, and 5 bases lay in between. This CDR3 comprises 14 residues. CDR3 sequence: CASSLYSSGNTIYF. CDR3 DNA: TGTGCCAGCAGTTTATACAGCTCTGGAAACACCATATATTTT.

The chain recombines TRBV20-1 with TRBJ1-6; D may be TRBD1 (6 bases). The length of the CDR3 is 14 residues. Trimming shortened V by 1 base and J by 10 bases, and 14 bases separated the two germline ends. The germline V gene has CDR1 DFQATT and CDR2 SNEGSKA (reference sequence). CDR3 sequence reads: CSARVGGAGSPLHF. In DNA, the CDR3 is TGCAGTGCTAGAGTCGGGGGGGCTGGATCACCCCTCCACTTT.

This clonotype was counted only a few times. The chain uses TRBV12-3 or TRBV12-4 and TRBJ2-5, with unresolved D. CDR3 length: 14 residues. Trimming stripped 0 bases from V and 5 bases from J, with 10 bases between. The CDR3 nucleotides are TGTGCCAGCAGTTTAGCCGGCCAGTCGGAGACCCAGTACTTC. Its translation: CASSLAGQSETQYF.

This clonotype has only a few counts. The chain combines TRBV7-9 with TRBJ1-1; 8 positions match TRBD1. The CDR3 is 12 residues long. Germline V CDR1 and CDR2: SEHNR, FQNEAQ (reference sequence). V shed 5 bases and J 12 bases; nucleotides not matched to a gene: 8. The CDR3 is CASSGLQGGTFF. The CDR3 bases are TGTGCCAGCAGCGGGTTACAGGGGGGAACTTTCTTT.

The CDR3 loop is CSVVSSYTEAFF. CDR3 DNA: TGCAGCGTTGTCTCGTCGTACACTGAAGCTTTCTTT. This chain connects TRBV29-1 to TRBJ1-1; D is uncertain. CDR1 SQVTM and CDR2 ANQGSEA come from the germline V gene. The CDR3 length is 12 residues. The V end was cut by 4 bases, the J end by 3 bases, with 9 bases between.

This clonotype has only a few counts. V is TRBV10-3 and J is TRBJ1-4, with D uncertain. V lost 3 bases, J lost 0 bases, and 8 bases lay in between. The CDR3 consists of 15 residues. Looked up from germline, CDR1 is ENHRY and CDR2 is SYGVKD. As DNA, the CDR3 is TGTGCCATCAGTGAAGGGCGGCCAACTAATGAAAAACTGTTTTTT. Translating gives CAISEGRPTNEKLFF.

The gene calls are TRBV16 and TRBJ2-7; D unclear. The CDR3 runs 15 residues. Germline loops: CDR1 KGHSY, CDR2 FQNENV. Trimming shortened V by 0 bases and J by 2 bases, and 11 bases separated the two germline ends. CDR3 in amino acids: CASSQSEGGPYEQYF. The CDR3 region has the DNA TGTGCCAGCAGCCAATCTGAAGGCGGCCCCTACGAGCAGTACTTC.

This clonotype appeared many times. This chain uses TRBV4-3 with TRBJ1-4; D is unresolved. The ends were cut back, 0 bases at V and 5 bases at J, with 7 bases in the middle. In germline, CDR1 is LGHNA, CDR2 YSLEER. The CDR3 is made up of 14 amino acids. CDR3 sequence reads: CASSQEAVNEKLFF. CDR3 bases: TGCGCCAGCAGCCAAGAGGCCGTAAATGAAAAACTGTTTTTT.

This chain connects TRBV15 to TRBJ2-5; 8 positions match TRBD2. V shed 2 bases, J shed 1 base, and the junction held 0 bases outside the gene matches. Looked up from germline, CDR1 is LNHNV and CDR2 is YYDKDF (reference sequence). This CDR3 is built from 14 residues. The CDR3 reads CATSRLAGQETQYF. DNA of the CDR3: TGTGCCACCAGCAGACTAGCGGGCCAAGAGACCCAGTACTTC. Full variable domain (missing parts from reference TRBV15 and TRBJ2-5): DAMVIQNPRYQVTQFGKPVTLSCSQTLNHNVMYWYQQKSSQAPKLLFHYYDKDFNNEADTPDNFQSRRPNTSFCFLDIRSPGLGDTAMYLCATSRLAGQETQYFGPGTRLLVL.

This clonotype was detected a few times. The rearrangement uses TRBV7-9 and TRBJ2-1; possible D gene TRBD1, 5 bases. Germline values: CDR1 SEHNR, CDR2 FQNEAQ (reference sequence). The CDR3 totals 13 residues. Trimming cost V 8 bases and J 7 bases, with 15 bases left between them. The CDR3 protein is CASREERGNEQFF. Written as DNA, the CDR3 is TGTGCCAGCCGAGAGGAAAGGGGAAATGAGCAGTTCTTC.